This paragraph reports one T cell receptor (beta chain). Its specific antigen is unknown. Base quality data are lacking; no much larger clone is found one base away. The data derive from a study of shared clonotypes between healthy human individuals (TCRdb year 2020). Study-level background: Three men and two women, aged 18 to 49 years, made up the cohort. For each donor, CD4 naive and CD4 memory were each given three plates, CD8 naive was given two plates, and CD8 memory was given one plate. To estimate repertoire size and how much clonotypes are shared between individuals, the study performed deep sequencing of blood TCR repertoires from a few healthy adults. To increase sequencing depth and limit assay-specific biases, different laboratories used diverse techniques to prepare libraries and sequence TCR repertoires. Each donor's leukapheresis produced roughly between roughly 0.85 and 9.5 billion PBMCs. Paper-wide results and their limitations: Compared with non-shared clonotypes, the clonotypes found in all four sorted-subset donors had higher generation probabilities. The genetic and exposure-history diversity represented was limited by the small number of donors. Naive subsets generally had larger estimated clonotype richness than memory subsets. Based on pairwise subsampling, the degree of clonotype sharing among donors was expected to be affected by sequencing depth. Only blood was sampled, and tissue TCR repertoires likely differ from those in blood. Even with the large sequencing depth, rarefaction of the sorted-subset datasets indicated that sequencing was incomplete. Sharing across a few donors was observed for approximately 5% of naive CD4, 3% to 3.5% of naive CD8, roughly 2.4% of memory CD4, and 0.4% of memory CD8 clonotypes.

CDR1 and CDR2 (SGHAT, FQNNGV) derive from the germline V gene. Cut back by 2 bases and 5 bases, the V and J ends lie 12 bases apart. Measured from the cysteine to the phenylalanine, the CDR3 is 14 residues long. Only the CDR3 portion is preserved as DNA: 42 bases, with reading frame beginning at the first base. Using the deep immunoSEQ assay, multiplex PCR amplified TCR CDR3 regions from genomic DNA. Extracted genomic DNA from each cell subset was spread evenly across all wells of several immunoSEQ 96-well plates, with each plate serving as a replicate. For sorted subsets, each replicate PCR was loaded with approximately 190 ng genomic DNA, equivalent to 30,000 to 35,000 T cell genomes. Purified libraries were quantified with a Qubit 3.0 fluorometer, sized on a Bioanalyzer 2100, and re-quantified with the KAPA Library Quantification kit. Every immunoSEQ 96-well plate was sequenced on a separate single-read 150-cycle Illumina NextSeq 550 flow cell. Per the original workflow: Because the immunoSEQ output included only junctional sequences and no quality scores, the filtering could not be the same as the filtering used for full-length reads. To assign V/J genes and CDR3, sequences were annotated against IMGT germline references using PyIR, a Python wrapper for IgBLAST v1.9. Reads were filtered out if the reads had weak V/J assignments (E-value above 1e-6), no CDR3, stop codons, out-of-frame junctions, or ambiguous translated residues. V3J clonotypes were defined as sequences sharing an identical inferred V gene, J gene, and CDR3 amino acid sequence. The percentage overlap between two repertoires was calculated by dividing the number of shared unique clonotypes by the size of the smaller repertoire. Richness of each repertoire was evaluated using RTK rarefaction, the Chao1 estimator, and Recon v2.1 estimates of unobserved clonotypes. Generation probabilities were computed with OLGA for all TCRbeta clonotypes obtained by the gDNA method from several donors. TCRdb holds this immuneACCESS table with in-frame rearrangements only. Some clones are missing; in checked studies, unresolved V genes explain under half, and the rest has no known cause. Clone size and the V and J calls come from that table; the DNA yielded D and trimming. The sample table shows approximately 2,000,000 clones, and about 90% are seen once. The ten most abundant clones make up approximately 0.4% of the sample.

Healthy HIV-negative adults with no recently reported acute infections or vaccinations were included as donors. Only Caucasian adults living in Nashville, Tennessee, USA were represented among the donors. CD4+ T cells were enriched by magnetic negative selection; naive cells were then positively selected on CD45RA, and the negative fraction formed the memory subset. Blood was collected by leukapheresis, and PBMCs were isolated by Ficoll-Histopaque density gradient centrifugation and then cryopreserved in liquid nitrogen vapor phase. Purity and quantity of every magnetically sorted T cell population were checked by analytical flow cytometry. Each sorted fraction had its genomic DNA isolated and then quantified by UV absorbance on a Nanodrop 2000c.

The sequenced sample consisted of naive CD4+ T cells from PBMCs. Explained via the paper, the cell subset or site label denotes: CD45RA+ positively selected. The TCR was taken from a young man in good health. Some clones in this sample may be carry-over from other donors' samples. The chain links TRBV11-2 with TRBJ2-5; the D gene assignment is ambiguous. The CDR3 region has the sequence CASSLNGLVETQYF. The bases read TGTGCCAGCAGCTTAAACGGCCTCGTCGAGACCCAGTACTTC. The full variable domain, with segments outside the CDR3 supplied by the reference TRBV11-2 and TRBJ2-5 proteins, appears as EAGVAQSPRYKIIEKRQSVAFWCNPISGHATLYWYQQILGQGPKLLIQFQNNGVVDDSQLPKDRFSAERLKGVDSTLKIQPAKLEDSAVYLCASSLNGLVETQYFGPGTRLLVL.